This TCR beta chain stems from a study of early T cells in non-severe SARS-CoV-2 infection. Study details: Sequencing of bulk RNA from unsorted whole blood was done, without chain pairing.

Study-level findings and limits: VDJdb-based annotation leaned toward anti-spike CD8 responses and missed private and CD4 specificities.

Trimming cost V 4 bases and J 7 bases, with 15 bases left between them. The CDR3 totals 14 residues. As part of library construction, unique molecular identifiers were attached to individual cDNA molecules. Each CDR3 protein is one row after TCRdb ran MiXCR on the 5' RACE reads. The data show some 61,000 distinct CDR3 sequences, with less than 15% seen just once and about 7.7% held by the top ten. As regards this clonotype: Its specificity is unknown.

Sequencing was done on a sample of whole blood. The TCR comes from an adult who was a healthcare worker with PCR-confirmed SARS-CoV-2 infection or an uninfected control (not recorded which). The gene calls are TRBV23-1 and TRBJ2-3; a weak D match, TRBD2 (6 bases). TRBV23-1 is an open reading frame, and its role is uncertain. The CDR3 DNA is TGCGCCAGCAGTCTCCCGGGGGTCCGGAATACGCAGTATTTT. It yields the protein CASSLPGVRNTQYF.